A selection of T cell receptor beta chains follows, all from one sample in a study of technical replicates of blood from several donors. Generated by immunoSEQ multiplex PCR, the TCRdb table keeps only in-frame clones and is missing some. The sample records some 89,000 clones, approximately 95% being singletons. Sequences were obtained from T cells isolated from PBMCs. The source of these receptors is a human donor in good health. CDR3s include the opening cysteine and the closing phenylalanine or tryptophan. Fields, in order: V gene, J gene, D gene, clone size, CDR3 protein, CDR3 DNA. D genes are given only for firm matches. Clone sizes are given selectively: once, few, many, or a class where the clone is expanded.

>TRBV11-2|TRBJ2-7|-|-
CASSLATRYEQYF
TGTGCCAGCAGCTTAGCTACGCGATACGAGCAGTACTTC
>TRBV4-1|TRBJ2-2|TRBD1|-
CASSQGLIGTATGELFF
TGCGCCAGCAGCCAAGGGTTGATCGGGACAGCGACCGGGGAGCTGTTTTTT
>TRBV4-1|TRBJ2-7|-|-
CASSQDPRSSYEQYF
TGCGCCAGCAGCCAAGATCCACGGAGCTCCTACGAGCAGTACTTC
>TRBV6-5|TRBJ1-5|-|-
CASSPDRDSNQPQHF
TGTGCCAGCAGCCCGGACAGAGATAGCAATCAGCCCCAGCATTTT
>TRBV20-1|TRBJ1-1|-|once
CSLRAETEAFF
TGCAGTCTCAGGGCGGAGACTGAAGCTTTCTTT
>TRBV5-4|TRBJ1-2|TRBD1|-
CASSLVGQGDYGYTF
TGTGCCAGCAGCTTGGTGGGACAGGGTGACTATGGCTACACCTTC
>TRBV5-1|TRBJ2-3|TRBD2|once
CASSWTSSSDTQYF
TGCGCCAGCAGCTGGACTAGTTCGTCAGATACGCAGTATTTT
>TRBV4-3|TRBJ2-7|TRBD1|-
CASSQDEGAKGEQYF
TGCGCCAGCAGCCAAGATGAGGGGGCTAAGGGGGAGCAGTACTTC
>TRBV19|TRBJ1-5|TRBD1|-
CASSEQGHGPQPQHF
TGTGCCAGTAGCGAACAGGGGCACGGTCCTCAGCCCCAGCATTTT
>TRBV27|TRBJ2-7|TRBD2|-
CASSEAGLYEQYF
TGTGCCAGCAGTGAAGCGGGACTCTACGAGCAGTACTTC
>TRBV5-1|TRBJ2-2|TRBD1|-
CASKGQGSSTGELFF
TGCGCCAGCAAAGGACAGGGGTCATCCACCGGGGAGCTGTTTTTT
>TRBV28|TRBJ1-1|-|-
CASSLRAGREKTEAFF
TGTGCCAGCAGTTTAAGGGCAGGGAGGGAGAAGACTGAAGCTTTCTTT
>TRBV11-3|TRBJ2-3|-|-
CASSLSRDTQYF
TGTGCCAGCAGCTTGTCCCGGGATACGCAGTATTTT
>TRBV7-9|TRBJ2-1|TRBD1|-
CASSSDWRLTGQFYNEQFF
TGTGCCAGCAGCTCCGATTGGAGGCTCACGGGACAGTTCTACAATGAGCAGTTCTTC
>TRBV28|TRBJ1-5|-|-
CASSLGGTRNQPQHF
TGTGCCAGCAGTTTAGGAGGGACCCGCAATCAGCCCCAGCATTTT
>TRBV5-4|TRBJ2-1|TRBD2|-
CASSLALAGSYNEQFF
TGTGCCAGCAGCTTGGCACTAGCGGGCTCCTACAATGAGCAGTTCTTC